This is a list of T cell receptor beta chains from one sample in a study of T cell responses to AZD1222 COVID-19 vaccine. TCRdb's copy holds only in-frame clones and misses some; the assay was immunoSEQ multiplex PCR. There are roughly 180,000 clones in the sample; over 80% occur only once, and under 2.5% lies in the top ten. The material was peripheral blood, obtained on day 0 of AZD1222 vaccination. All receptors come from an adult in good health. CDR3s include the opening cysteine and the closing phenylalanine or tryptophan. The D gene is left open where the match is weak. Size values are once, few and many counts, or a class for expanded clones, and some rows have none.

v_call,j_call,clone_size,d_call,cdr3_nt,cdr3_aa
TRBV19,TRBJ1-1,-,TRBD1,TGTGCCAGTATTCGGGACAGGGGGAAAACTGAAGCTTTCTTT,CASIRDRGKTEAFF
TRBV2,TRBJ1-5,-,-,TGTGCCAGCAGTCTCAACAGGGTTTCCAATCAGCCCCAGCATTTT,CASSLNRVSNQPQHF
TRBV29-1,TRBJ2-3,-,TRBD2,TGCAGCGTTGAACCTAGCGGGAGTCTTATAGATACGCAGTATTTT,CSVEPSGSLIDTQYF
TRBV30,TRBJ1-1,-,-,TGTGCCTGGAGCACAGGTTTTGAAGCTTTCTTT,CAWSTGFEAFF
TRBV3-1/TRBV3-2,TRBJ2-1,-,TRBD2,TGTGCCAGCAGCCAAGATGGAGTAGCGGGAGACAATGAGCAGTTCTTC,CASSQDGVAGDNEQFF
TRBV7-9,TRBJ1-2,once,TRBD1,TGTGCCAGCAGCTCCCTCTTTTTGCTCACAGGGGTAGCTAACTATGGCTACACCTTC,CASSSLFLLTGVANYGYTF
TRBV7-2,TRBJ2-7,-,-,TGTGCCAGCAGCTTAACGGGCTACGAGCAGTACTTC,CASSLTGYEQYF
TRBV6-1,TRBJ2-1,-,TRBD2,TGTGCCAGCAGTGAACTAGCGGGGGGGTACAATGAGCAGTTCTTC,CASSELAGGYNEQFF
TRBV6-2/TRBV6-3,TRBJ1-1,-,TRBD1,TGTGCCAGCAGCACTCAACAGGGGCCAGCTTTCTTT,CASSTQQGPAFF
TRBV28,TRBJ1-2,-,-,TGTGCCAGCAGTTTATATGTTTTGAGGGGAATTAACTATGGCTACACCTTC,CASSLYVLRGINYGYTF
TRBV28,TRBJ1-1,once,-,TGTGCCAGCAGTTTAAGGCCTATGAACACTGAAGCTTTCTTT,CASSLRPMNTEAFF
TRBV5-8,TRBJ1-5,-,TRBD1,TGTGCCAGCAGCGCGCGCGACAGGGGCGGGAGTCAGCCCCAGCATTTT,CASSARDRGGSQPQHF
TRBV5-6,TRBJ1-2,-,-,TGTGCCAGCAGCTTGGGGACGGGCAACTATGGCTACACCTTC,CASSLGTGNYGYTF
TRBV24-1,TRBJ2-5,-,-,TGTGCCACCAGTGATGGGTGGGCCGGAGGGGTGGAGACCCAGTACTTC,CATSDGWAGGVETQYF
TRBV5-4,TRBJ2-2,-,TRBD2,TGTGCCAGCAGCTTGTCCGGGGACTACGGGGAGCTGTTTTTT,CASSLSGDYGELFF
TRBV28,TRBJ1-6,-,-,TGTGCCAGCAGTTTGGGTAATTTAAACCACTTT,CASSLGNLNHF
TRBV10-1,TRBJ2-3,-,-,TGCGCCAGCAGCGACTACGTTGGGAGCACAGATACGCAGTATTTT,CASSDYVGSTDTQYF
TRBV5-6,TRBJ2-4,-,-,TGTGCCAGCAGCTTGGGAGTAGCCCAAAGGAACATTCAGTACTTC,CASSLGVAQRNIQYF
TRBV24-1,TRBJ2-4,-,-,TGTGCCAGGATACAGGAGTACTCAAAAAACATTCAGTACTTC,CARIQEYSKNIQYF
TRBV28,TRBJ2-7,once,TRBD1,TGTGCCAGCAAGGACAGGGCCAGCGAGCAGTACTTC,CASKDRASEQYF
TRBV6-2/TRBV6-3,TRBJ1-1,-,-,TGTGCCAGCAGTTACATGGTGGGAGTCACTGAAGCTTTCTTT,CASSYMVGVTEAFF
TRBV7-8,TRBJ1-1,-,-,TGTGCCAGCAGGGGCAGCTCAAGAACGAACACTGAAGCTTTCTTT,CASRGSSRTNTEAFF
TRBV20-1,TRBJ1-1,-,-,TGCAGCTGGGGACAGAACACTGAAGCTTTCTTT,CSWGQNTEAFF
TRBV12-3/TRBV12-4,TRBJ2-7,medium-sized,-,TGTGCCAGCAGTTTTACTAATGACGAGCAGTACTTC,CASSFTNDEQYF
TRBV6-5,TRBJ2-7,-,TRBD1,TGTGCCAGTTACCTGACAGGGGGCTTCTACGAGCAGTACTTC,CASYLTGGFYEQYF
TRBV12-3/TRBV12-4,TRBJ1-2,-,-,TGTGCCAGCAGTTTGGGACGCGCCTATGGCTACACCTTC,CASSLGRAYGYTF
TRBV11-2,TRBJ2-5,-,-,TGTGCCAGCAGCTTGGGGCTTCCGCGGGGACAAGAGACCCAGTACTTC,CASSLGLPRGQETQYF
TRBV7-8,TRBJ1-5,once,-,TGTGCCAGCAGCTCGCGGGACGGTAGCAATCAGCCCCAGCATTTT,CASSSRDGSNQPQHF
TRBV5-1,TRBJ2-2,-,TRBD1,TGCGCCAGCAGCTCAAGTAGACAGGGGGAGAACACCGGGGAGCTGTTTTTT,CASSSSRQGENTGELFF
TRBV9,TRBJ2-7,-,-,TGTGCCAGCAGCGTAAAAGGTATGGCGCGGGACTCAATCTTCCTCGAGCAGTACTTC,CASSVKGMARDSIFLEQYF
TRBV5-6,TRBJ1-2,-,TRBD1,TGTGCCTCCACAGGGGTTCGTTACGATGGCTACACCTTC,CASTGVRYDGYTF
TRBV11-2,TRBJ1-6,-,-,TGTGCCAGCAGCCCTCGGATCGACAGAAAAAGCTCCTATAATTCACCCCTCCACTTT,CASSPRIDRKSSYNSPLHF
TRBV3-1/TRBV3-2,TRBJ1-3,-,-,TGTGCCAGCAGCCAAGAAGGGGGTACCAACACCATATATTTT,CASSQEGGTNTIYF
TRBV10-3,TRBJ2-1,-,TRBD2,TGTGCCATCAGTGGGGCTAGCGGGTTACATAACAAAACCTACAATGAGCAGTTCTTC,CAISGASGLHNKTYNEQFF
TRBV28,TRBJ1-2,-,-,TGTGCCAGCAGCCAAACTGTAGGCTACACCTTC,CASSQTVGYTF
TRBV4-2,TRBJ1-1,-,-,TGTGCCAGCAGCCTTGTAGGTGTTGATTACACTGAAGCTTTCTTT,CASSLVGVDYTEAFF
TRBV7-2,TRBJ2-5,-,-,TGTGCCAGCAGCTTAGGGATGGGGGCCAGAGCAAGCCAAGAGACCCAGTACTTC,CASSLGMGARASQETQYF
TRBV14,TRBJ2-1,-,TRBD2,TGTGCCAGCAGCCAAGATCTCGCGGGAGGGCCGGTCTTC,CASSQDLAGGPVF
TRBV18,TRBJ1-1,-,-,TGTGCCAGCTCACCGACGGGATTGAACACTGAAGCTTTCTTT,CASSPTGLNTEAFF
TRBV6-5,TRBJ2-7,-,TRBD2,TGTGCCAGCAGAGCTAGCGGGTTGTACGAGCAGTACTTC,CASRASGLYEQYF
TRBV18,TRBJ2-1,-,-,TGTGCCAGCTCACCTGTACCGGTCGCCTTGGGAACCACTCACAATGAGCAGTTCTTC,CASSPVPVALGTTHNEQFF
TRBV5-4,TRBJ1-3,-,-,TGTGCCAGCAGCTCAGGGTCCTTCAACACCATATATTTT,CASSSGSFNTIYF
TRBV7-3,TRBJ2-1,once,-,TGTGCCAGCAGCCGACCATCCCAACAAGGAGTCGCGAATGAGCAGTTCTTC,CASSRPSQQGVANEQFF
TRBV11-2,TRBJ2-5,-,-,TGTGCCAGCAGCTTAGTGGTTTTTGCGGAGACCCAGTACTTC,CASSLVVFAETQYF
TRBV7-8,TRBJ2-7,-,-,TGTGCCAGCAGATCACCGTGGGGATCCAGCTCCTACGAGCAGTACTTC,CASRSPWGSSSYEQYF
TRBV6-6,TRBJ2-1,-,TRBD1,TGTGCCAGCAGTTCGACAGGGGGCTATGAGCAGTTCTTC,CASSSTGGYEQFF
TRBV7-9,TRBJ2-1,-,-,TGTGCCAGCAGCCTCACCGACAATGAGCAGTTCTTC,CASSLTDNEQFF
TRBV6-5,TRBJ2-2,few,-,TGTGCCAGCAGTTACTCGGAATCCGGGGCCGGGGAGCTGTTTTTT,CASSYSESGAGELFF